The rows below give T cell receptor beta chains drawn from one sample of a study of T cells in Graves' hyperthyroidism and ophthalmopathy. TCRdb ran MiXCR on the multiplex PCR reads and lists one entry per CDR3 protein. The sample includes a few hundred thousand distinct CDR3 sequences, 18% seen only once; the top ten take about 53%. The sample comprised blood. These receptors all come from a woman aged 45-65 years with Graves' hyperthyroidism. CDR3s include the opening cysteine and the closing phenylalanine or tryptophan. D genes are given only for firm matches. Only some rows state a clone size, as once, few, many or a class for expanded clones.

V,J,size,D,DNA,CDR3
TRBV12-3/TRBV12-4,TRBJ2-7,many,NA,TGTGCCAGCAGTTGGTCCGGGGGCTCCTACGAGCAGTACTTC,CASSWSGGSYEQYF
TRBV2,TRBJ2-5,many,NA,TGTGCCAGCAGTCTTGACGGCCAAGAGACCCAGTACTTC,CASSLDGQETQYF
TRBV20-1,TRBJ2-5,many,TRBD2,TGCAGTGCTAGCGGGACTAGCGGGAGGAAACAAGAGACCCAGTACTTC,CSASGTSGRKQETQYF
TRBV10-3,TRBJ1-2,many,TRBD1,TGTGCCATCAGCGCGCCGGGACAGCTGTATGGCTACACCTTC,CAISAPGQLYGYTF
TRBV10-3,TRBJ2-1,few,NA,TGTGCCATCAGTGAGGCGGCAGGGGCGAATGAGCAGTTCTTC,CAISEAAGANEQFF
TRBV12-3/TRBV12-4,TRBJ2-3,NA,TRBD2,TGTGCCAGCAATAACGTGGGGGGGAATACGCAGTATTTT,CASNNVGGNTQYF
TRBV20-1,TRBJ1-2,NA,TRBD1,TGCAGTGCTGCAGGGGGACGGGACTATGGCTACACCTTC,CSAAGGRDYGYTF
TRBV18,TRBJ2-1,few,TRBD1,TGTGCCAGCTCACCACGTAACAGGGGTACGAGCGATGAGCAGTTCTTC,CASSPRNRGTSDEQFF
TRBV6-1,TRBJ1-6,few,NA,TGTGCCAGCACTACTAGGAACTTAGAGGCCCCCCTCCACTTT,CASTTRNLEAPLHF
TRBV27,TRBJ2-1,many,NA,TGTGCCAGCAGTCCCCGCCGGGTTGGCCCAAATGAGCAGTTCTTC,CASSPRRVGPNEQFF
TRBV7-8,TRBJ2-1,NA,NA,TGCGCCAGCAGCCAAGGGGTAGGTCTAGCGCACAATGAGCAGTTCTTC,CASSQGVGLAHNEQFF
TRBV20-1,TRBJ2-7,NA,NA,TGCAGTGCCCTCCATCAGAACAGGGCCGACTCGCAGTACTTC,CSALHQNRADSQYF
TRBV12-3/TRBV12-4,TRBJ1-1,NA,NA,TGTGCCAGCAGTTCCCCCCGAGCCAGCTCGGCTTTCTTT,CASSSPRASSAFF
TRBV11-1,TRBJ2-7,many,NA,TGTGCCAGCAGCTCCTCTCGGCTAGTCTGGGGGACGCAGTACTTC,CASSSSRLVWGTQYF